Below, 22 T cell receptor beta chains from the same sample are listed, as sequenced in a study of radiation and T cells in renal cell carcinoma. Sequencing was performed with immunoSEQ multiplex PCR; in TCRdb, only in-frame clones are kept and a portion is missing. The table records over 85,000 clones, 70% to 85% of them present only once. The sample's time point: baseline pretreatment blood. Sample treatment: 15 Gy SBRT to primary tumor, nephrectomy 4 weeks later. The source was blood, collected from a patient whose treatment included radiotherapy and nephrectomy. The receptors here all came from a man between 60 and 75 years old with renal cell carcinoma.

The chain combines TRBV9 with TRBJ2-1, with TRBD2 identical over 9 bases. Germline loops: CDR1 SGDLS, CDR2 YYNGEE. V was pared by 6 bases and J by 10 bases, with 8 bases of the junction left unmatched. CDR3 size: 13 residues. The CDR3 sequence is CASMSSGTAEQFF. The CDR3 DNA sequence: TGTGCCAGCATGTCTAGCGGGACCGCGGAGCAGTTCTTC.

The chain uses TRBV7-2 and TRBJ2-7; D might be TRBD1 (7 bases). Trimming pared 3 bases from V and 2 bases from J, leaving 11 bases between. CDR1 is SGHTA and CDR2 is FQGNSA in the germline V gene. This CDR3 has 14 amino acids. The CDR3 region is CASSLAGGTYEQYF. For the CDR3, the DNA is TGTGCCAGCAGCTTGGCAGGGGGGACCTACGAGCAGTACTTC.

The DNA of the CDR3 is TGTGCCAGCAGCTTGCAGGGAAGGGGTGAAAATAGGCTGTTTTTT. Translating it yields CASSLQGRGENRLFF. The chain employs TRBV7-8 and TRBJ1-4, with D perhaps matching TRBD1 (5 bases). The CDR3 extends over 15 amino acids. CDR1 is SGHVS, CDR2 FQNEAQ, per germline. Trimming took 3 bases from V and 14 from J, leaving 22 bases between them.

J is TRBJ1-5 and V is TRBV10-3; TRBD1 might be the D (6 bases). V lost 4 bases to trimming and J lost 6 bases, with 16 bases between them. Germline assignment: CDR1 ENHRY and CDR2 SYGVKD. The length of the CDR3 is 15 residues. The CDR3 DNA is TGTGCCATCAGTGCAAGCCCAGGGGCGGGTCAGCCCCAGCATTTT. Protein: CAISASPGAGQPQHF.

This chain links TRBV7-9 with TRBJ2-2, with 8 bases matching TRBD1. V lost 6 bases and J lost 4; bases outside the gene matches: 7. The CDR3 spans 15 residues. Germline CDR1 reads SEHNR; CDR2 reads FQNEAQ (reference sequence). DNA of the CDR3: TGTGCCAGCAGAGAATGGACAGGGAGCACCGGGGAGCTGTTTTTT. It is translated as CASREWTGSTGELFF.

The sample holds one count of this clone. The CDR3 reads CASSSGTGAGELFF. CDR3 DNA sequence: TGTGCCAGCAGTTCCGGGACAGGGGCCGGGGAGCTGTTTTTT. This chain joins TRBV11-3 and TRBJ2-2; 10 positions agree with TRBD1. V dropped 6 bases and J dropped 6; count of bases not matched to a gene: 4. Germline CDR1 and CDR2: SGHNT and YENEEA. CDR3 size: 14 residues.

This clone counts as medium-sized. The chain has TRBV5-1 and TRBJ1-2; the match to TRBD1 covers 10 bases. There are 14 residues in the CDR3. V lost 8 bases, J lost 6 bases, and 10 bases stayed unmatched. The germline gives CDR1 SGHRS, CDR2 YFSETQ. Written as DNA, the CDR3 is TGCGCCAGTAAGTCCTGGACAGGGGGAGATGGCTACACCTTC. This codes for CASKSWTGGDGYTF.

The chain has TRBV10-1 and TRBJ2-3; D is uncertain. This CDR3 has 11 residues. Germline V CDR1 and CDR2: WNHNN, SYGVQD (reference sequence). Trimming took off 6 bases at V and 5 bases at J, with 6 bases between the two ends. In nucleotides, the CDR3 is TGCGCCAGCAGCAACTTAGATACGCAGTATTTT. Translation: CASSNLDTQYF.

This chain links TRBV2 with TRBJ2-3, with 11 nucleotides matching TRBD2. There are 14 residues in the CDR3. Germline V gene sequence: CDR1 SNHLY, CDR2 FYNNEI. J gave up 4 bases and V 7 bases, and 4 bases lay outside the gene matches. CDR3 DNA sequence: TGTGCCAGCAACGGACTAGCGGGTGCAGATACGCAGTATTTT. It is translated as CASNGLAGADTQYF.

The genes are TRBV10-3 and TRBJ2-1; D uncertain. V was cut by 3 bases and J by 0 bases, with 12 bases left in between. This CDR3 is 16 amino acids long. The germline CDR1 and CDR2 sequences are ENHRY and SYGVKD. The CDR3 DNA follows: TGTGCCATCAGTGACTCATCGAAGAGCTCCTACAATGAGCAGTTCTTC. It encodes CAISDSSKSSYNEQFF.

The chain joins TRBV19 to TRBJ2-7; 7 nucleotides line up with TRBD2. Germline CDR1 and CDR2: LNHDA and SQIVND (reference sequence). The CDR3 length is 16 residues. V dropped 1 base and J dropped 5; count of bases not matched to a gene: 11. In nucleotides, the CDR3 is TGTGCCAGTAGTATAGGGTTGCGGGGAGGGAGCGACGAGCAGTACTTC. Encoded protein: CASSIGLRGGSDEQYF. Combining the CDR3 with reference TRBV19 and TRBJ2-7 gives the whole variable domain DGGITQSPKYLFRKEGQNVTLSCEQNLNHDAMYWYRQDPGQGLRLIYYSQIVNDFQKGDIAEGYSVSREKKESFPLTVTSAQKNPTAFYLCASSIGLRGGSDEQYFGPGTRLTVT.

The chain uses TRBV7-8 and TRBJ2-3; tentative D call: TRBD2 (6 bases). CDR3 length: 16 amino acids. V was clipped by 1 base and J by 7 bases, with 18 bases between them. Germline V CDR1 and CDR2: SGHVS, FQNEAQ. DNA of the CDR3: TGTGCCAGCAGCTTAGTTCGCGTTAGGGCGGGAAATACGCAGTATTTT. As protein: CASSLVRVRAGNTQYF.

The V gene is TRBV11-3, the J gene TRBJ2-1; either TRBD1 or TRBD2 may fit D (5 bases each). CDR1 is SGHNT and CDR2 is YENEEA in the germline V gene. This CDR3 has 17 residues. The V end lost 3 bases, the J end lost 0 bases, and 15 bases lay between the germline ends. CDR3 sequence reads: CASSLGTGIFSYNEQFF. CDR3 nucleotide sequence: TGTGCCAGCAGCTTGGGGACGGGAATATTCTCCTACAATGAGCAGTTCTTC.

The chain recombines TRBV13 with TRBJ2-7, with TRBD2 matching over 7 bases. The CDR3 sequence is 15 residues long. V gave up 4 bases and J gave up 2 bases; unmatched junction bases: 8. Germline CDR1 and CDR2: PRHDT and FYEKMQ (reference sequence). Here the CDR3 DNA reads TGTGCCAGCAGCTCTCTTAGCGGGCCTACCTACGAGCAGTACTTC. Translation gives CASSSLSGPTYEQYF.

The V gene is TRBV11-2, the J gene TRBJ2-5, with 8 bases matching TRBD1. This CDR3 is 15 amino acids long. CDR1 is SGHAT, CDR2 FQNNGV, per germline. Trimming cost V 5 bases and J 2 bases; bases outside gene matches: 7. The CDR3 reads CASSTPGTGQETQYF. CDR3 DNA: TGTGCCAGCAGCACTCCCGGGACAGGTCAAGAGACCCAGTACTTC. The whole variable domain, filled in from reference TRBV11-2 and TRBJ2-5, reads EAGVAQSPRYKIIEKRQSVAFWCNPISGHATLYWYQQILGQGPKLLIQFQNNGVVDDSQLPKDRFSAERLKGVDSTLKIQPAKLEDSAVYLCASSTPGTGQETQYFGPGTRLLVL.

The chain combines TRBV5-6 with TRBJ2-1; D not resolved. Germline CDR1 and CDR2: SGHDT and YYEEEE. V was shortened by 1 base and J by 4 bases, with 9 bases between the two germline ends. This CDR3 is 14 amino acids long. CDR3: CASSLRLVYNEQFF. Written as DNA, the CDR3 is TGTGCCAGCAGCTTGAGGCTTGTTTACAATGAGCAGTTCTTC.

The chain is built from TRBV5-1 and TRBJ2-2; 10 nucleotides agree with TRBD2. The length of the CDR3 is 16 residues. Germline V gene lookup returns CDR1 SGHRS and CDR2 YFSETQ. V lost 4 bases to trimming and J lost 1 base; unmatched junction nucleotides: 4. This CDR3 reads CASSIAGGGNTGELFF. DNA of the CDR3: TGCGCCAGCAGCATAGCGGGAGGAGGGAACACCGGGGAGCTGTTTTTT. The whole variable domain, remainder taken from reference TRBV5-1 and TRBJ2-2, is KAGVTQTPRYLIKTRGQQVTLSCSPISGHRSVSWYQQTPGQGLQFLFEYFSETQRNKGNFPGRFSGRQFSNSRSEMNVSTLELGDSALYLCASSIAGGGNTGELFFGEGSRLTVL.

The chain uses TRBV29-1 and TRBJ1-1; 8 bases map to TRBD1. Germline CDR1 reads SQVTM; CDR2 reads ANQGSEA. The V and J ends lost 3 bases and 0 bases, in that order; junction bases with no gene match: 12. The CDR3 covers 17 residues. The CDR3 bases are TGCAGCGTTGAGTCACAGGGGGGAAGGCTAATGAACACTGAAGCTTTCTTT. Translating it yields CSVESQGGRLMNTEAFF.

The J gene is TRBJ1-5, the V gene TRBV7-8, with D perhaps TRBD1 (6 bases). The CDR3 contains 14 residues. The germline V and J ends were trimmed by 5 bases and 2 bases, with 10 bases remaining between them. In germline, CDR1 is SGHVS, CDR2 FQNEAQ. The DNA of the CDR3 is TGTGCCAGCAGCCCGCAGGGGCGCAATCAGCCCCAGCATTTT. It is translated as CASSPQGRNQPQHF.

This clone was detected once. The chain links TRBV10-3 to TRBJ1-2; possibly TRBD1 for D (6 bases). Per germline, CDR1 ENHRY and CDR2 SYGVKD. The CDR3 contains 13 residues. V gave up 4 bases and J gave up 3 bases, with 9 bases separating them. The CDR3 nucleotides are TGTGCCATCAGTGGAGCAGGGGACTATGGCTACACCTTC. This translates into CAISGAGDYGYTF.

The chain couples TRBV7-9 to TRBJ2-2; D is uncertain. The germline V and J ends were trimmed by 5 bases and 2 bases, with 12 bases remaining between them. Germline assignment: CDR1 SEHNR and CDR2 FQNEAQ (reference sequence). This CDR3 comprises 15 residues. CDR3: CASSRPLSNTGELFF. The CDR3 DNA sequence: TGTGCCAGCAGCAGACCCTTATCAAACACCGGGGAGCTGTTTTTT. The full variable domain, with the rest looked up from reference TRBV7-9 and TRBJ2-2, is DTGVSQNPRHKITKRGQNVTFRCDPISEHNRLYWYRQTLGQGPEFLTYFQNEAQLEKSRLLSDRFSAERPKGSFSTLEIQRTEQGDSAMYLCASSRPLSNTGELFFGEGSRLTVL.

The rearrangement links TRBV6-4 to TRBJ2-3; TRBD2 aligns across 8 bases. CDR1 and CDR2 (germline): MRHNA, SNTAGT. V lost 4 bases, J lost 1 base, and 4 bases stayed unmatched. CDR3 length: 15 amino acids. The CDR3 DNA reads as TGTGCCAGCAGTGTCCAAGCGGGAGGCACAGATACGCAGTATTTT. Translation: CASSVQAGGTDTQYF.